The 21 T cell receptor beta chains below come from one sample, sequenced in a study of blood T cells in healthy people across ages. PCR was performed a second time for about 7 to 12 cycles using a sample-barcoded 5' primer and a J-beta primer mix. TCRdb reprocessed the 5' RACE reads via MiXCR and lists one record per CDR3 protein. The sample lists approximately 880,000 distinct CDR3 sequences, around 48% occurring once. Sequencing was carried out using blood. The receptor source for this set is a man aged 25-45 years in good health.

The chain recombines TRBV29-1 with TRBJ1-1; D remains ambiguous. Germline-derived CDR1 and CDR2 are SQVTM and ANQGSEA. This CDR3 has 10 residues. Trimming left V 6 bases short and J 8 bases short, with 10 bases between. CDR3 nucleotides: TGCAGCGTCCAGGTCGTGGAAGCTTTCTTT. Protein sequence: CSVQVVEAFF.

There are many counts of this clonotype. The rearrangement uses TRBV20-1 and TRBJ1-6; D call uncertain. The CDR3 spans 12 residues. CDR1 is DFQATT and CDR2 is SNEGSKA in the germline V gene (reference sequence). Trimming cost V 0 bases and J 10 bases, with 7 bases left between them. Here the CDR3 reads CSARDFGSPLHF. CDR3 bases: TGCAGTGCTAGAGATTTTGGATCACCCCTCCACTTT.

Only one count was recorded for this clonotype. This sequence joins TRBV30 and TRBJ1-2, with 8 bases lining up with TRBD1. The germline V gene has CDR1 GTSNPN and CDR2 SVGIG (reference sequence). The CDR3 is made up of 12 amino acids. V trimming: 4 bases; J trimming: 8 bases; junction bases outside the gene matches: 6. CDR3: CAWNRGLWGYTF. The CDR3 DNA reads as TGTGCCTGGAACAGGGGGTTATGGGGCTACACCTTC.

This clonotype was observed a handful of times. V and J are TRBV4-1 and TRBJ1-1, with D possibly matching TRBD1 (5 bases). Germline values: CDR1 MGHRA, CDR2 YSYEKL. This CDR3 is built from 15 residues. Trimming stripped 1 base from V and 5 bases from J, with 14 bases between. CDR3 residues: CASSQVGVGGTEAFF. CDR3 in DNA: TGCGCCAGCAGCCAAGTGGGCGTGGGGGGGACTGAAGCTTTCTTT.

CDR3 sequence: CASSEGPENTQYF. CDR3 sequence (DNA): TGTGCCAGCAGTGAAGGACCCGAAAATACGCAGTATTTT. The chain couples TRBV2 to TRBJ2-3; the D is unclear. Germline CDR1 and CDR2: SNHLY and FYNNEI. V lost 1 base and J 7 bases, leaving 9 bases between the germline ends. This CDR3 contains 13 residues. Supplemented by reference TRBV2 and TRBJ2-3, the full variable domain reads EPEVTQTPSHQVTQMGQEVILRCVPISNHLYFYWYRQILGQKVEFLVSFYNNEISEKSEIFDDQFSVERPDGSNFTLKIRSTKLEDSAMYFCASSEGPENTQYFGPGTRLTVL.

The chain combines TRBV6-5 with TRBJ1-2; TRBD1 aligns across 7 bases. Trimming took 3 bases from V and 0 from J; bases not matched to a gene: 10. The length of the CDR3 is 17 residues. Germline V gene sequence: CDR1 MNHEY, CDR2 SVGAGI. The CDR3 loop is CASSYSPQGGANYGYTF. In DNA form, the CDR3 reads TGTGCCAGCAGTTATTCTCCCCAGGGGGGAGCTAACTATGGCTACACCTTC.

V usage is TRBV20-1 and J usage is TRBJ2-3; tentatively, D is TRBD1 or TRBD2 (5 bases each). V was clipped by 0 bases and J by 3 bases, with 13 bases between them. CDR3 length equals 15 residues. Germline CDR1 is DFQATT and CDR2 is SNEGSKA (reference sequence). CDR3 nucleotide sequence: TGCAGTGCTAGAGATCGGGACGGCTCAACAGATACGCAGTATTTT. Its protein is CSARDRDGSTDTQYF.

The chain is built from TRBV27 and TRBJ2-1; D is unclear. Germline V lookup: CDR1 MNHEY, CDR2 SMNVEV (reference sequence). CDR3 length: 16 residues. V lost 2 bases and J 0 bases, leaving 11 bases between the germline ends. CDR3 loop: CASSLERTGSYNEQFF. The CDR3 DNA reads TGTGCCAGCAGTTTAGAGAGGACGGGCTCCTACAATGAGCAGTTCTTC.

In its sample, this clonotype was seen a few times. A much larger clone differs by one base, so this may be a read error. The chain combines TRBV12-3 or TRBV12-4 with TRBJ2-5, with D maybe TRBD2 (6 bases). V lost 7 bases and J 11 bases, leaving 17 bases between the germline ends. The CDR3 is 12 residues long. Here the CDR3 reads CASTEGGEEQYF. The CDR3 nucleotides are TGTGCCAGCACCGAGGGCGGGGAGGAGCAGTACTTC.

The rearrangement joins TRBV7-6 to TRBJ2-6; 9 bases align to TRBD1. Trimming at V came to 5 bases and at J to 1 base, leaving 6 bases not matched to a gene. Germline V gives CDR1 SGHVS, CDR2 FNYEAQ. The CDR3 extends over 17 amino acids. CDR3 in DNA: TGTGCCAGCAGCAAAACAGGGGGCATGTCTGGGGCCAACGTCCTGACTTTC. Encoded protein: CASSKTGGMSGANVLTF.

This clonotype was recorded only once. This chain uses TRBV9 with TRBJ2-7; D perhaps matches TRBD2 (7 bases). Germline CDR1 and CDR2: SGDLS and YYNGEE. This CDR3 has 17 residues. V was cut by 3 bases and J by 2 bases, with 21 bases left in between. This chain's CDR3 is CASSEGPGGLPTYEQYF. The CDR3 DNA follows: TGTGCCAGCAGCGAGGGGCCCGGGGGGCTTCCTACCTACGAGCAGTACTTC. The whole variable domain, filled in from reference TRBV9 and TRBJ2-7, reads DSGVTQTPKHLITATGQRVTLRCSPRSGDLSVYWYQQSLDQGLQFLIQYYNGEERAKGNILERFSAQQFPDLHSELNLSSLELGDSALYFCASSEGPGGLPTYEQYFGPGTRLTVT.

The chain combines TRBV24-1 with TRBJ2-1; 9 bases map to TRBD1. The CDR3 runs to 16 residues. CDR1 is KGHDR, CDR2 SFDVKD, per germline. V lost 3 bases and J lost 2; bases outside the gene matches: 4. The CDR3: CATSDITGGPYNEQFF. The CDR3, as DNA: TGTGCCACCAGTGATATTACAGGGGGCCCCTACAATGAGCAGTTCTTC.

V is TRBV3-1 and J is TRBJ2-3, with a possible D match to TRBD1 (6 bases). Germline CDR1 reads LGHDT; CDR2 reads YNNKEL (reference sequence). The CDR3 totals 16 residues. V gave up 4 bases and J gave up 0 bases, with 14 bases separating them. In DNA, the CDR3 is TGTGCCAGCAGCCGAGGAACAGGGCAGAGCACAGATACGCAGTATTTT. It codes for CASSRGTGQSTDTQYF.

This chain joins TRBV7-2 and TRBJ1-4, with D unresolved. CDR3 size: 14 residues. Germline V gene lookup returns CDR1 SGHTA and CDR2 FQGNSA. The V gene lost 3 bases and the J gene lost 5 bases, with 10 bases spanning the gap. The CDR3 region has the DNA TGTGCCAGCAGCTTCTACCGGACCAATGAAAAACTGTTTTTT. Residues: CASSFYRTNEKLFF.

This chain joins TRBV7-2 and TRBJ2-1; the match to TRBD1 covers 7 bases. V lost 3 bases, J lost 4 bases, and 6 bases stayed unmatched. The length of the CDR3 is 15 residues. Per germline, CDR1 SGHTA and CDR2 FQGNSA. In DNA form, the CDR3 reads TGTGCCAGCAGCTTGAGGGGACAGAAATACAATGAGCAGTTCTTC. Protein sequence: CASSLRGQKYNEQFF.

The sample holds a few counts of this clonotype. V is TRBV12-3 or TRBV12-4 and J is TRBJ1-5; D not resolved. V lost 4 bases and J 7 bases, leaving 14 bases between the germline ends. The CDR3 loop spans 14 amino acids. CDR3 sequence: CASSSEVGIQPQHF. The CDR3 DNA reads TGTGCCAGCAGTTCCGAAGTCGGTATCCAGCCCCAGCATTTT.

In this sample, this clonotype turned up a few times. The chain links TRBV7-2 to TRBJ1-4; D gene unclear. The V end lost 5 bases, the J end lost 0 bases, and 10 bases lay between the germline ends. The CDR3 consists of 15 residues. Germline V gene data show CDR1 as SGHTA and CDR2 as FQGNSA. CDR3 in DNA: TGTGCCAGCAGCCCAACTGGTGCAACTAATGAAAAACTGTTTTTT. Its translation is CASSPTGATNEKLFF.

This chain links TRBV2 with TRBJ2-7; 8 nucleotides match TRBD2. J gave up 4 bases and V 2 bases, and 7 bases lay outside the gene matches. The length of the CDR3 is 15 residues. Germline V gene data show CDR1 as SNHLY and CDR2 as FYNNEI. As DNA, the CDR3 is TGTGCCAGCAGTGAACAGTCGGGGGGGCCGTACGAGCAGTACTTC. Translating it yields CASSEQSGGPYEQYF.

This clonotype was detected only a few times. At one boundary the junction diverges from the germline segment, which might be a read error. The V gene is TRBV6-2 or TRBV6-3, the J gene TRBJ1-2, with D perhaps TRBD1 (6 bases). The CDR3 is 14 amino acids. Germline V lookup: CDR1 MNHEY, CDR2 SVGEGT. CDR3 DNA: TGTGCCAGCAGTACTGGACAGACCTACTATGGCCACACCTTC. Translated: CASSTGQTYYGHTF.

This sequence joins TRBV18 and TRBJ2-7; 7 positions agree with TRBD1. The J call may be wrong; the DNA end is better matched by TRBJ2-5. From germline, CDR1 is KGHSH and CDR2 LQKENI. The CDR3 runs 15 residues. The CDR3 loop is CASSSSTGVGETQYF. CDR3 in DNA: TGTGCCAGCTCATCTTCAACAGGGGTCGGGGAGACCCAGTACTTC.

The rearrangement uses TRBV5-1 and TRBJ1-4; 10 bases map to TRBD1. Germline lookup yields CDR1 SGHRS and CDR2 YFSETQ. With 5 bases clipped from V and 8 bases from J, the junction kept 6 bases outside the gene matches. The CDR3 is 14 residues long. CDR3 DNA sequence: TGCGCCAGCAGATCGACAGGGGGCAGGGAAAAACTGTTTTTT. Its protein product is CASRSTGGREKLFF.